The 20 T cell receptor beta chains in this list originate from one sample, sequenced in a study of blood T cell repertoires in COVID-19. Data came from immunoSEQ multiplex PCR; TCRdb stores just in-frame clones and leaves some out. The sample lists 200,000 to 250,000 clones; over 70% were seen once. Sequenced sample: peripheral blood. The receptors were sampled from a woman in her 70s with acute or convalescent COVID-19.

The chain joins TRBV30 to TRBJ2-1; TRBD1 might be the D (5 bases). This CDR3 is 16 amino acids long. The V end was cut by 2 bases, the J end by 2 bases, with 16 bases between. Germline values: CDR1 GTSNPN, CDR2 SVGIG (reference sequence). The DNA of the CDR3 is TGTGCCTGGAGTCCCGCTAGTATCAGGGCCTACAATGAGCAGTTCTTC. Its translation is CAWSPASIRAYNEQFF.

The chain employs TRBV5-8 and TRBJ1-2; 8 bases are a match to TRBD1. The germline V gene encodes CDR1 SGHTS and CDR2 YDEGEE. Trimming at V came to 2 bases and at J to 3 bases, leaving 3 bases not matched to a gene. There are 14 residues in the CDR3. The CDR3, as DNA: TGTGCCAGCAGCTTCCACAGGGGGGACTATGGCTACACCTTC. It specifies CASSFHRGDYGYTF.

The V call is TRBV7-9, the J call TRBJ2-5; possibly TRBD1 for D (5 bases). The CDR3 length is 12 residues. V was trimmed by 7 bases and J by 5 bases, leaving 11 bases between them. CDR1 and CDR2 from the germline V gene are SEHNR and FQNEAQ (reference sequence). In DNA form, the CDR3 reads TGTGCCAGCACAATTTCAGGGGAGACCCAGTACTTC. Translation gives CASTISGETQYF.

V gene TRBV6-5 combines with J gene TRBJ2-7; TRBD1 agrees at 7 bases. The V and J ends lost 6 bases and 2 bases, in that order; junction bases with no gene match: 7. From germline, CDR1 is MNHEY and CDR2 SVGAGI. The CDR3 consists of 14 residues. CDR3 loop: CASRTTGDPYEQYF. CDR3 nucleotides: TGTGCCAGCAGGACAACAGGGGACCCCTACGAGCAGTACTTC.

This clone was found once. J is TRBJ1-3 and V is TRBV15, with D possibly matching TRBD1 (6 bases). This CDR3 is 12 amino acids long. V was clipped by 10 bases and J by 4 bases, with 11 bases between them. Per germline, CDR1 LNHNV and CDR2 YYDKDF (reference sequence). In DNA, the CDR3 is TGTGCCAACAGGGTTCAGGGAAACACCATATATTTT. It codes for CANRVQGNTIYF.

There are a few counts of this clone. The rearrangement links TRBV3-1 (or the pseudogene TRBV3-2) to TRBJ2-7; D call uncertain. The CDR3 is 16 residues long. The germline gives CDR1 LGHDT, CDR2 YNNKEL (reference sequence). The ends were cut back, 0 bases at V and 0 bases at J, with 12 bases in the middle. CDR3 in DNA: TGTGCCAGCAGCCAAGATATGCTGGCGGCCTCCTACGAGCAGTACTTC. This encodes CASSQDMLAASYEQYF.

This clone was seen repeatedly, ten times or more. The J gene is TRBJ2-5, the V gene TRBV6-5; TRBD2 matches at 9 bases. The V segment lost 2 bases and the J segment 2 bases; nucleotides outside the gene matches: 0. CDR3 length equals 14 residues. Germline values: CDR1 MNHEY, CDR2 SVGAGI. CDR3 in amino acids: CASSYGLAQETQYF. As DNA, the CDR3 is TGTGCCAGCAGTTACGGACTAGCGCAAGAGACCCAGTACTTC.

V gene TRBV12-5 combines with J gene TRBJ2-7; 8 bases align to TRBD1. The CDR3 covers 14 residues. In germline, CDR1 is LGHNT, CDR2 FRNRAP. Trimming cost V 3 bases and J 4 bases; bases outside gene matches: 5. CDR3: CASGFRTGTYEQYF. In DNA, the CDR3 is TGTGCTAGTGGTTTCAGGACAGGGACGTACGAGCAGTACTTC. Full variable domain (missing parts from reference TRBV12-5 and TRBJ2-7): DARVTQTPRHKVTEMGQEVTMRCQPILGHNTVFWYRQTMMQGLELLAYFRNRAPLDDSGMPKDRFSAEMPDATLATLKIQPSEPRDSAVYFCASGFRTGTYEQYFGPGTRLTVT.

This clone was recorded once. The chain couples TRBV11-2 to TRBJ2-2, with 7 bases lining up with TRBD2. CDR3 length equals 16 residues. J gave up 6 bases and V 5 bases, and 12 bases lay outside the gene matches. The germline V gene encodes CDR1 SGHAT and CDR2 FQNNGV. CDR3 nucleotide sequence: TGTGCCAGCAGCCGCTGGGAGGGAGGGCCGGCCGGGGAGCTGTTTTTT. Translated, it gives CASSRWEGGPAGELFF. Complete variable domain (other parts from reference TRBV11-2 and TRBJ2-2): EAGVAQSPRYKIIEKRQSVAFWCNPISGHATLYWYQQILGQGPKLLIQFQNNGVVDDSQLPKDRFSAERLKGVDSTLKIQPAKLEDSAVYLCASSRWEGGPAGELFFGEGSRLTVL.

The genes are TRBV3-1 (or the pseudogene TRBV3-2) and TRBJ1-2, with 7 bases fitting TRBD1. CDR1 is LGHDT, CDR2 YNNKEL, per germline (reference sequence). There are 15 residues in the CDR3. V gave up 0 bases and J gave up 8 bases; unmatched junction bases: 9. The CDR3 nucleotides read TGTGCCAGCAGCCAAGATGCGACAGGGTTGGGAGGCTACACCTTC. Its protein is CASSQDATGLGGYTF.

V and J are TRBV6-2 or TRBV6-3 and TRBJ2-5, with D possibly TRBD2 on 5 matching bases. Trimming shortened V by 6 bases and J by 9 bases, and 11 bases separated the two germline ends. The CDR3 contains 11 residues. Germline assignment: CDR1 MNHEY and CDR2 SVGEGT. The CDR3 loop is CASSLAGAQYF. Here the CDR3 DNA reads TGTGCCAGCAGCCTCGCCGGGGCCCAGTACTTC.

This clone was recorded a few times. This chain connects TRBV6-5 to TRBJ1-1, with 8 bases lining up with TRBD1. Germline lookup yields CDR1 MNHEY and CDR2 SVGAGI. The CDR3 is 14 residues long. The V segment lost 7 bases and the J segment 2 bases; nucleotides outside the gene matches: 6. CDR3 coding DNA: TGTGCCAGCATGACAGGGGCGGGAAACACTGAAGCTTTCTTT. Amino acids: CASMTGAGNTEAFF.

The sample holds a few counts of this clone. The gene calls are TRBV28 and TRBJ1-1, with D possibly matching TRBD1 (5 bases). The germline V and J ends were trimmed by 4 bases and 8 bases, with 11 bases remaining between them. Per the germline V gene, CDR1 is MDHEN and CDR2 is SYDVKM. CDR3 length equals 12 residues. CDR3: CASSWGTDEAFF. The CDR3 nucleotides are TGTGCCAGCAGTTGGGGGACTGACGAAGCTTTCTTT.

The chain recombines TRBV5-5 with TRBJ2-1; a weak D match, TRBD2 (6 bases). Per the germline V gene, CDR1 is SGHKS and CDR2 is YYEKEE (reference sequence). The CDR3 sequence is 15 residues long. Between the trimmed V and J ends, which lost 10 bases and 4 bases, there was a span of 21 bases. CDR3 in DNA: TGTGCCGGAACACTTAGCGGAGGAGAATACAATGAGCAGTTCTTC. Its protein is CAGTLSGGEYNEQFF. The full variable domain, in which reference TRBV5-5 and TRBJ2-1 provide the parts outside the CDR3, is DAGVTQSPTHLIKTRGQQVTLRCSPISGHKSVSWYQQVLGQGPQFIFQYYEKEERGRGNFPDRFSARQFPNYSSELNVNALLLGDSALYLCAGTLSGGEYNEQFFGPGTRLTVL.

CDR3 residues: CASRLTFRPSGNTIYF. CDR3 sequence (DNA): TGTGCCAGCAGGCTAACATTCAGGCCCTCTGGAAACACCATATATTTT. The chain joins TRBV28 to TRBJ1-3, with D hard to call. This CDR3 is 16 amino acids long. Germline CDR1 reads MDHEN; CDR2 reads SYDVKM. The V end was cut by 6 bases, the J end by 0 bases, with 15 bases between. Looking up the rest from reference TRBV28 and TRBJ1-3 gives the full variable domain: DVKVTQSSRYLVKRTGEKVFLECVQDMDHENMFWYRQDPGLGLRLIYFSYDVKMKEKGDIPEGYSVSREKKERFSLILESASTNQTSMYLCASRLTFRPSGNTIYFGEGSWLTVV.

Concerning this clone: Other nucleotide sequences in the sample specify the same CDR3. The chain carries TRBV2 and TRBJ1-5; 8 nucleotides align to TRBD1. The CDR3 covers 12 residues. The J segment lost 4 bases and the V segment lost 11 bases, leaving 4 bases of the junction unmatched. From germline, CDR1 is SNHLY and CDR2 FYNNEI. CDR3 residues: CASRQGNQPQHF. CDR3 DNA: TGTGCCTCCAGACAGGGGAATCAGCCCCAGCATTTT.

CDR3 in amino acids: CASSVSRDRSFTLHF. The DNA of the CDR3 is TGTGCCAGCAGTGTCTCAAGGGACAGATCTTTCACCCTCCACTTT. This chain uses TRBV2 with TRBJ1-6; TRBD1 aligns across 7 bases. This CDR3 is 15 amino acids long. Germline CDR1 and CDR2: SNHLY and FYNNEI. V lost 4 bases and J lost 14; bases outside the gene matches: 14.

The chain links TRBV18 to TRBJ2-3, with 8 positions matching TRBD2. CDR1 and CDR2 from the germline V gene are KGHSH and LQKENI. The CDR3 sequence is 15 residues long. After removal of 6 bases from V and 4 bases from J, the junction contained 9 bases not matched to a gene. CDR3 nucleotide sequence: TGTGCCAGCTCCCCCGGGACTAGAGGGGCAGATACGCAGTATTTT. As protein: CASSPGTRGADTQYF.

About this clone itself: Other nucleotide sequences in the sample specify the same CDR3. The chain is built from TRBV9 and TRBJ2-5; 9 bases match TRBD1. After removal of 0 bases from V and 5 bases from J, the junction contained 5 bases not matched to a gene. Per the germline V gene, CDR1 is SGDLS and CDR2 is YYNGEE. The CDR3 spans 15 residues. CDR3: CASSVGTGGGETQYF. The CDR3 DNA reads TGTGCCAGCAGCGTAGGTACAGGGGGCGGGGAGACCCAGTACTTC.

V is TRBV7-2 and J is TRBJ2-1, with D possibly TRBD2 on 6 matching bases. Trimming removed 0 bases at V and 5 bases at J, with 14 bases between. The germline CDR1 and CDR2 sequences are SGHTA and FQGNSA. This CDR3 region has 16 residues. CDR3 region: CASSLAATSTNNEQFF. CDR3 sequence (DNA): TGTGCCAGCAGCTTAGCGGCGACTAGTACCAACAATGAGCAGTTCTTC.